This TCR beta chain was observed in a study of blood T cell repertoires in COVID-19. Overall study context: Samples of COVID-19 (acute and convalescent) were obtained from the United States, Italy and Spain. From T cells, B-cell-depleted T cells, or PBMCs came the material, which was cDNA or gDNA.

The CDR3 is made up of 17 amino acids. V lost 5 bases, J lost 5 bases, and 7 bases stayed unmatched. Per the germline V gene, CDR1 is LGHNT and CDR2 is FRNRAP. Original analysis: From reference gene primer amplification, estimates of nucleated cell counts were derived. Clones were read by immunoSEQ multiplex PCR, and TCRdb kept only the in-frame ones, dropping some. V, J and clone size were drawn from that table, and D and trimming were deduced from the DNA. Of around 160,000 clones listed, roughly 85% are singletons. Seattle patients were enrolled during active infection and followed longitudinally. Input material: peripheral blood. The clonotype comes from a woman aged 55-70 years with COVID-19, enrolled during active disease. The chain uses TRBV12-5 and TRBJ2-3; the match to TRBD2 covers 16 bases. The CDR3 region is CASGTGTSGGVGDTQYF. The CDR3 DNA is TGTGCTAGTGGTACCGGGACTAGCGGGGGGGTCGGAGATACGCAGTATTTT.